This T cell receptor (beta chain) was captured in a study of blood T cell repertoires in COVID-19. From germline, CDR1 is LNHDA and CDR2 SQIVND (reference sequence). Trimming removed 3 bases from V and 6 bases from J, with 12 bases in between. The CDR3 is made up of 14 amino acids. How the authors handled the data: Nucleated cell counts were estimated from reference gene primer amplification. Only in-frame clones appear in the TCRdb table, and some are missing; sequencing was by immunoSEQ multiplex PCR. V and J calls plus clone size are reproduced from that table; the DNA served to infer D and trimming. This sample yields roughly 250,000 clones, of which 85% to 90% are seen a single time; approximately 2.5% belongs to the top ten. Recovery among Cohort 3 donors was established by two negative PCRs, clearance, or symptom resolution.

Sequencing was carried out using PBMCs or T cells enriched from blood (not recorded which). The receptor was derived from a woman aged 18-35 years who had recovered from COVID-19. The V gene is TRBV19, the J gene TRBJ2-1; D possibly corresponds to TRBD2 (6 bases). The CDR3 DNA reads TGTGCCAGTAGTATCCCCCCGGGGGTCAATGAGCAGTTCTTC. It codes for CASSIPPGVNEQFF.